The clone carrying this TCR beta chain has at least ten counts. Its antigen is not known. Peripheral blood, about 9.4 milliliters per donor, was collected. A J-beta primer mix and a sample-barcoded 5' primer were used in a second PCR of roughly 6 to 11 cycles. TCRdb redid the calling of the 5' RACE reads with MiXCR, one entry per CDR3 protein. The repertoire includes fewer than 950,000 distinct CDR3 sequences, 30% to 45% of them detected once, and 10% to 15% sits in the top ten. These data belong to a study of blood T cells in healthy people across ages. Study observations and caveats: Naive CD4+ cell counts and diversity both ran higher in long-lived than in aged donors.

Per germline, CDR1 SGHRS and CDR2 YFSETQ. The ends were cut back, 4 bases at V and 1 base at J, with 14 bases in the middle. The CDR3 spans 15 residues. V gene TRBV5-1 combines with J gene TRBJ1-2, with D possibly being TRBD1 (6 bases). This receptor was taken from a man in his late teens or twenties in good health. The sequencing input was blood. For the CDR3, the DNA is TGCGCCAGCAGCCTGGACAGTACTCGTAACTATGGCTACACCTTC. Its protein product is CASSLDSTRNYGYTF.